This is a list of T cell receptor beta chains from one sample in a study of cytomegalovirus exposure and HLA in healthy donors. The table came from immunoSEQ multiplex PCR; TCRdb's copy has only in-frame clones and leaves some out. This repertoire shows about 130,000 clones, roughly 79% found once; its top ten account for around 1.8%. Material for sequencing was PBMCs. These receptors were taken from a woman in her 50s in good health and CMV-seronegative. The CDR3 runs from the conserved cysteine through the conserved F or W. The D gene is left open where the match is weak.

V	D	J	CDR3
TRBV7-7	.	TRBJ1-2	CASSLIQDTGYTF
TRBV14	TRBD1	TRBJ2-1	CASSFLGQGAGEQFF
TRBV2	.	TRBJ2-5	CASGRDRKETQYF
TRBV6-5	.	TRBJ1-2	CASSRSGESVLGYTF
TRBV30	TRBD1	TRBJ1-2	CAWSRLRTGDYGYTF
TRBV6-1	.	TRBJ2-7	CASSEARGTYEQYF
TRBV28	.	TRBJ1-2	CASSQGRGARGYTF
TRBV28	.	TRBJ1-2	CASSLAGTNNF
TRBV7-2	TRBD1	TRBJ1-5	CASSPRTGGNQPQHF
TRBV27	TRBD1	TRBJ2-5	CASSPMTGQETQYF
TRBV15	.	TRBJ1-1	CATSRDRLLAREAFF
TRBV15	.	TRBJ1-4	CATSRDYGDEKLFF
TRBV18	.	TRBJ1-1	CASSPKPFWWSAEAFF
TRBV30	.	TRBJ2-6	CAWGPGGSGANVLTF
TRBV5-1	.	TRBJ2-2	CASSPYSDGTGELFF
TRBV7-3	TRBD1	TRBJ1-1	CASSLLGQGSTEAFF
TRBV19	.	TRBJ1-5	CASTILGGVSSNQPQHF
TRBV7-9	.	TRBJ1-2	CASSHGQNYGYTF
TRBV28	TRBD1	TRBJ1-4	CASSPLPGQHATNEKLFF
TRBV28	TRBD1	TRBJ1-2	CASIARRTGGYGYTF
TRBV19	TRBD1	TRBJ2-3	CASSMGQGQTDTQYF
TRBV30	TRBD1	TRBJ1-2	CAWSAGTGGIGYTF
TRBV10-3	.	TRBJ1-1	CAGQGDGMTEAFF
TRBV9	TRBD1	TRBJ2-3	CASSVGGTGSTDTQYF
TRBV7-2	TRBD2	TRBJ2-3	CASSSRLAGAPAAQYF
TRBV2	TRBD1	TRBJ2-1	CAGSRLPDRNHNEQFF
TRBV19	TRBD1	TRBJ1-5	CASQQTGNQPQHF
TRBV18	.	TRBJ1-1	CASSQTKMGTEAFF